The 17 T cell receptor beta chains below were found in one sample sequenced in a study of cytomegalovirus exposure and HLA in healthy donors. In the PCR, 60 Vbeta and 13 Jbeta primers were used. Clones were sequenced by immunoSEQ multiplex PCR, and TCRdb holds only the in-frame ones, with some missing. The sample gives roughly 97,000 clones, about 80% of which show up once; approximately 5% is in the top ten. Sample: PBMCs. The receptors shown here come from a man in his sixties in good health and CMV-seropositive.

The chain uses TRBV23-1 and TRBJ1-1; tentative D call: TRBD1 (5 bases). TRBV23-1 is flagged as an ORF with uncertain function. The CDR3 spans 17 residues. Trimming removed 4 bases at V and 0 bases at J, with 18 bases between. The CDR3 spells CASSLIGARDLNTEAFF. Written as DNA, the CDR3 is TGCGCCAGCAGTCTAATCGGGGCCCGGGACTTGAACACTGAAGCTTTCTTT.

This clone is classed as large. The CDR3: CSVDETGNTEAFF. The CDR3 DNA sequence: TGCAGCGTTGACGAGACGGGGAACACTGAAGCTTTCTTT. The chain uses TRBV29-1 and TRBJ1-1; D not resolved. V was shortened by 3 bases and J by 1 base, with 9 bases between the two germline ends. Germline V gene sequence: CDR1 SQVTM, CDR2 ANQGSEA. The CDR3 length is 13 residues.

This chain links TRBV5-1 with TRBJ1-2, with D possibly TRBD1 on 5 matching bases. V lost 4 bases and J lost 8, with 15 bases in between. CDR3 size: 13 residues. Germline V gives CDR1 SGHRS, CDR2 YFSETQ. The CDR3 spells CASSGGTVGGYTF. The DNA for the CDR3 is TGCGCCAGCAGCGGAGGGACGGTGGGGGGCTACACCTTC.

Comment on this clone: A junction end diverges from the germline sequence, so it may reflect a read error. V and J are TRBV29-1 and TRBJ1-1, with TRBD1 as a possible D gene (5 bases). The V gene's germline CDR1 is SQVTM and CDR2 ANQGSEA. There are 13 residues in the CDR3. CDR3 sequence reads: CSAEARGGTEAFF. The CDR3, as DNA: TGCAGCGCTGAAGCAAGGGGAGGGACTGAAGCTTTCTTT. Full variable domain (outside the CDR3, taken from reference TRBV29-1 and TRBJ1-1): SAVISQKPSRDICQRGTSLTIQCQVDSQVTMMFWYRQQPGQSLTLIATANQGSEATYESGFVIDKFPISRPNLTFSTLTVSNMSPEDSSIYLCSAEARGGTEAFFGQGTRLTVV.

The J gene is TRBJ2-7, the V gene TRBV18; tentatively, D is TRBD1 (7 bases). The V gene's germline CDR1 is KGHSH and CDR2 LQKENI. This CDR3 contains 15 residues. V lost 3 bases and J 0 bases, leaving 12 bases between the germline ends. The CDR3 coding sequence is TGTGCCAGCTCACCTCAGGGGGGTAGCTCCTACGAGCAGTACTTC. This translates into CASSPQGGSSYEQYF.

This clone was detected a few times. J is TRBJ2-7 and V is TRBV4-1; tentative D call: TRBD1 (5 bases). In germline, CDR1 is MGHRA, CDR2 YSYEKL. CDR3 length equals 15 residues. The V gene lost 4 bases and the J gene lost 2 bases, with 15 bases spanning the gap. CDR3 protein: CASSPFNLGAYEQYF. In nucleotides, the CDR3 is TGCGCCAGCAGCCCCTTTAACTTAGGGGCCTACGAGCAGTACTTC.

This clone was counted once. This chain uses TRBV30 with TRBJ1-2; D perhaps matches TRBD1 (6 bases). The length of the CDR3 is 13 residues. Per germline, CDR1 GTSNPN and CDR2 SVGIG (reference sequence). V was clipped by 2 bases and J by 2 bases, with 9 bases between them. CDR3 loop: CAWSRRGNYGYTF. The CDR3 DNA is TGTGCCTGGAGTCGAAGGGGGAACTATGGCTACACCTTC.

The J gene is TRBJ2-5, the V gene TRBV4-1, with a weak D call TRBD1 (6 bases). Judging by the DNA end, TRBJ2-7 fits better; the J call may be wrong. Germline CDR1 reads MGHRA; CDR2 reads YSYEKL. The length of the CDR3 is 15 residues. The CDR3 region has the DNA TGCGCCAGCAGCCAAGCGGGACACTGGCCCTACGAGCAGTACTTC. Its protein is CASSQAGHWPYEQYF.

The rearrangement links TRBV6-4 to TRBJ1-2; D not resolved. V was cut by 6 bases and J by 6 bases, with 11 bases left in between. CDR1 and CDR2 (germline): MRHNA, SNTAGT. This CDR3 comprises 12 residues. CDR3 region: CASRERRDGYTF. CDR3 nucleotide sequence: TGTGCCAGCAGGGAACGGAGGGATGGCTACACCTTC.

The chain is built from TRBV2 and TRBJ1-6; tentative D call: TRBD1 (5 bases). Trimming removed 6 bases at V and 4 bases at J, with 16 bases between. The germline V gene encodes CDR1 SNHLY and CDR2 FYNNEI. The CDR3 has 16 residues. CDR3 sequence (DNA): TGTGCCAGCAGAGGGGCGGGGGGGATATATAATTCACCCCTCCACTTT. Protein: CASRGAGGIYNSPLHF.

The V and J genes are TRBV5-1 and TRBJ2-5; a possible D gene is TRBD1 (5 bases). With the DNA end fitting TRBJ2-7 better, the J assignment may be wrong. The CDR3 sequence is 13 residues long. The germline V gene has CDR1 SGHRS and CDR2 YFSETQ. The CDR3 protein is CASSSRVYDEQYF. CDR3 bases: TGCGCCAGCAGCTCCAGGGTATACGACGAGCAGTACTTC.

This clone was detected a few times. This rearrangement joins TRBV7-9 to TRBJ2-1, with 11 bases fitting TRBD2. This CDR3 spans 15 amino acids. With 4 bases clipped from V and 5 bases from J, the junction kept 4 bases outside the gene matches. CDR1 and CDR2 (germline): SEHNR, FQNEAQ (reference sequence). As DNA, the CDR3 is TGTGCCAGCAGCTATAGCGGGGGGGAGAACAATGAGCAGTTCTTC. It encodes CASSYSGGENNEQFF.

The rearrangement uses TRBV28 and TRBJ1-2, with 7 bases fitting TRBD1. CDR1 is MDHEN, CDR2 SYDVKM, per germline. V dropped 5 bases and J dropped 4; count of bases not matched to a gene: 4. This CDR3 comprises 13 residues. The CDR3 region has the DNA TGTGCCAGCAGTATGGGACAGTTCTATGGCTACACCTTC. Translating gives CASSMGQFYGYTF.

The gene calls are TRBV10-3 and TRBJ2-7; 9 positions agree with TRBD1. Per the germline V gene, CDR1 is ENHRY and CDR2 is SYGVKD. The ends lost 10 bases at V and 6 bases at J; junction bases unmatched: 7. The CDR3 consists of 12 residues. The CDR3 reads CATRTGEGEQYF. CDR3 DNA sequence: TGTGCCACGCGGACAGGGGAGGGCGAGCAGTACTTC.

The chain is built from TRBV7-9 and TRBJ2-5, with 11 bases fitting TRBD1. CDR3 length: 16 amino acids. Germline-derived CDR1 and CDR2 are SEHNR and FQNEAQ (reference sequence). With V trimmed by 5 bases and J by 4 bases, 9 bases remained unmatched. CDR3 loop: CASSPSLDRGRETQYF. The CDR3 coding sequence is TGTGCCAGCAGCCCCTCCTTGGACAGGGGGCGAGAGACCCAGTACTTC. Filled out from reference TRBV7-9 and TRBJ2-5, the complete variable domain reads DTGVSQNPRHKITKRGQNVTFRCDPISEHNRLYWYRQTLGQGPEFLTYFQNEAQLEKSRLLSDRFSAERPKGSFSTLEIQRTEQGDSAMYLCASSPSLDRGRETQYFGPGTRLLVL.

The chain recombines TRBV12-2 with TRBJ1-1. TRBV12-2 is listed as a pseudogene. This CDR3 region has 19 residues. DNA of the CDR3: TGTGCAAGTCGCTTAGTACCTTGGAGGTCGGAGTGCGTGAACACTGAAGCTTTCTTT. Amino acids: CASRLVPWRSECVNTEAFF.

The gene calls are TRBV27 and TRBJ1-2, with 7 bases lining up with TRBD1. The V gene end was trimmed by 6 bases and the J gene end by 4 bases; junction bases not matched to a gene: 8. The CDR3 extends over 14 amino acids. Germline V lookup: CDR1 MNHEY, CDR2 SMNVEV (reference sequence). CDR3 loop: CASRFHRGVYGYTF. The CDR3 DNA reads TGTGCCAGCAGATTCCACAGGGGCGTCTATGGCTACACCTTC.